The rows below give T cell receptor beta chains drawn from one sample of a study of shared clonotypes between healthy human individuals. Sequenced by immunoSEQ multiplex PCR; TCRdb stores in-frame clones only, minus some. The sample holds a few hundred thousand clones, around 95% seen once. The specimen was naive CD8+ T cells sorted from blood. The origin of the receptors is a woman aged 25-40 years in good health. Each CDR3 is given with its conserved first and last residue. A D gene is named only where the DNA matches it firmly. Size is omitted from some rows. Given values are once, few, many or a class for expanded clones.

>.|.|TRBV19|TRBJ2-7
TGTGCCGTGGGGGGAGAAACAATCTACGAGCAGTACTTC
CAVGGETIYEQYF
>.|.|TRBV6-6|TRBJ1-6
TGTGCCAGCAGTTACTCTGCACAGGAGGGTGGATCACCCCTCCACTTT
CASSYSAQEGGSPLHF
>TRBD2|.|TRBV5-4|TRBJ2-1
TGTGCCAGCAGGGATGCGGGACTAGCGGGGGATGAGCAGTTCTTC
CASRDAGLAGDEQFF
>.|.|TRBV13|TRBJ2-1
TGTGCCAGCAGCTTTCTAGAGGCCAATGAGCAGTTCTTC
CASSFLEANEQFF
>.|.|TRBV19|TRBJ1-1
TGTGCCAGTAGTCACAGGAACACTGAAGCTTTCTTT
CASSHRNTEAFF
>TRBD1|.|TRBV28|TRBJ2-7
TGTGCCAGCAGTCCCACTCTGGGACAGGCCTACGAGCAGTACTTC
CASSPTLGQAYEQYF
>TRBD1|once|TRBV5-6|TRBJ2-7
TGTGCCAGCAGCTTGGGGGGACAGCCAAAGGCCCACGAGCAGTACTTC
CASSLGGQPKAHEQYF
>.|.|TRBV6-1|TRBJ2-7
TGTGCCAGCAGTGAACAGGTCTCCTACGAGCAGTACTTC
CASSEQVSYEQYF
>.|once|TRBV15|TRBJ1-4
TGTGCCACCAGCAGAGGAAGTGAAAAACTGTTTTTT
CATSRGSEKLFF
>.|.|TRBV2|TRBJ1-5
TGTGCCAGCAGTGAAGACTTGGACTGGGACAATCAGCCCCAGCATTTT
CASSEDLDWDNQPQHF
>.|.|TRBV19|TRBJ2-3
TGTGCCACCTCTCCCTTCGGAGGGGGTGATACGCAGTATTTT
CATSPFGGGDTQYF
>TRBD1|.|TRBV7-9|TRBJ2-5
TGTGCCAGCAGGTTACAGGGGGCCCAGTACTTC
CASRLQGAQYF
>TRBD2|.|TRBV5-4|TRBJ2-1
TGTGCCAGCAGCTCCCTTATTTCGCCTAGCGGATACAATGAGCAGTTCTTC
CASSSLISPSGYNEQFF
>TRBD2|.|TRBV13|TRBJ2-3
TGTGCCAGCAGCTTAGGACTAGCGGGGGGCACAGATACGCAGTATTTT
CASSLGLAGGTDTQYF
>.|.|TRBV7-9|TRBJ2-7
TGTGCCAGCAGCTTCGACTCCTACGAGCAGTACTTC
CASSFDSYEQYF
>.|.|TRBV5-6|TRBJ2-3
TGTGCCAGCAGCTGGGGGACTTGGGGTGGGGATACGCAGTATTTT
CASSWGTWGGDTQYF
>.|.|TRBV7-9|TRBJ2-3
TGTGCCAGCAGCTTAAGCGATACGCAGTATTTT
CASSLSDTQYF
>.|.|TRBV5-1|TRBJ2-5
TGCGCCAGCAGCTTGGAGCGTGTGGGGACGGAAGAAGAGACCCAGTACTTC
CASSLERVGTEEETQYF
>TRBD1|.|TRBV28|TRBJ2-5
TGTGCCAGCAGTTTGTTAAGTTGGACAGGCCAAGAGACCCAGTACTTC
CASSLLSWTGQETQYF
>.|.|TRBV7-9|TRBJ2-3
TGTGCCAGCAGCCTCCGGGCCTACACAGATACGCAGTATTTT
CASSLRAYTDTQYF
>.|.|TRBV7-6|TRBJ1-4
TGTGCCAGCAGCTTAGGAACAGGGAATGCCGAAAAACTGTTTTTT
CASSLGTGNAEKLFF
>.|.|TRBV19|TRBJ1-5
TGTGCCAGTAGTATAGATCTTGAACTCAATCAGCCCCAGCATTTT
CASSIDLELNQPQHF
>TRBD1|.|TRBV27|TRBJ1-2
TGTGCCAGCAGTCCTGGACAGGGGGTACTCTATGGCTACACCTTC
CASSPGQGVLYGYTF
>.|.|TRBV4-1|TRBJ2-1
TGCGCCAGCAGCCAAGTTCCCCAGGGGAGAAATGAGCAGTTCTTC
CASSQVPQGRNEQFF
>TRBD1|.|TRBV7-2|TRBJ2-7
TGTGCCAGCAGCTGGGGGACAGGGAAAGCCGAGCAGTACTTC
CASSWGTGKAEQYF
>.|.|TRBV6-1|TRBJ2-1
TGTGCCAGCAGTGAAGTTGTAGGGGACAATGAGCAGTTCTTC
CASSEVVGDNEQFF
>TRBD2|.|TRBV29-1|TRBJ2-7
TGCAGCGTGACGGGAGGCAGGTTCGACTCCTACGAGCAGTACTTC
CSVTGGRFDSYEQYF
>.|.|TRBV23-1|TRBJ1-2
TGCGCCAGCAGTCAATCCCTTCATCGGGGGGTACGGTATGGCTACACCTTC
CASSQSLHRGVRYGYTF
>TRBD1|.|TRBV7-8|TRBJ1-1
TGTGCCAGCAGCTTAACAGGGGCTGAAGCTTTCTTT
CASSLTGAEAFF
>TRBD1|.|TRBV19|TRBJ2-6
TGTGCCAGTAGTCATCGACAGGGGCACTCTGGGGCCAACGTCCTGACTTTC
CASSHRQGHSGANVLTF
>.|.|TRBV27|TRBJ2-7
TGTGCCAGCAGTGTAGACCCCAGGGCTTACGAGCAGTACTTC
CASSVDPRAYEQYF
>.|.|TRBV7-9|TRBJ2-7
TGTGCCAGCAGCTTACGCGGGTACCCCTACGAGCAGTACTTC
CASSLRGYPYEQYF
>.|.|TRBV9|TRBJ2-1
TGTGCCAGCAGCCCGTTGGCGAACTCCTACAATGAGCAGTTCTTC
CASSPLANSYNEQFF
>.|.|TRBV27|TRBJ1-1
TGTGCCAGCAGTTCCTACAGGGAGGACACTGAAGCTTTCTTT
CASSSYREDTEAFF
>TRBD2|once|TRBV27|TRBJ2-2
TGTGCCAGCAGTCTACTAGCGGCACCTACCGGGGAGCTGTTTTTT
CASSLLAAPTGELFF